This T cell receptor (beta chain) stems from a study of blood T cell repertoires in COVID-19. Study-level background: Spain, Italy and the United States supplied samples that represented acute and convalescent COVID-19. PBMCs, B-cell-depleted T cells, or T cells provided the cDNA or gDNA that made up the material.

In the original analysis: For nucleated cells, counts were estimated from reference gene primer amplification. Using immunoSEQ multiplex PCR, the repertoire was profiled, and TCRdb retains in-frame clones only, with some absent. D and trimming were read from the DNA, whereas the V and J calls and clone size are those reported in that table. Altogether 130,000 to 150,000 clones are present, just under 80% being singletons, with the ten largest covering 1.9%. The germline CDR1 and CDR2 sequences are LNHDA and SQIVND (reference sequence). V trimming: 10 bases; J trimming: 6 bases; junction bases outside the gene matches: 15. The CDR3 has 14 residues. This clone has more than one count but fewer than ten.

J is TRBJ2-7 and V is TRBV19; 7 bases map to TRBD2. The sample taken for sequencing was peripheral blood. This TCR was recovered from a woman aged 55-70 years with acute or convalescent COVID-19. The CDR3 nucleotides are TGTGCCACCTTGACTAGCTCATACCCCGTCGAGCAGTACTTC. It codes for CATLTSSYPVEQYF. The full variable domain, its missing parts supplied by reference TRBV19 and TRBJ2-7, is DGGITQSPKYLFRKEGQNVTLSCEQNLNHDAMYWYRQDPGQGLRLIYYSQIVNDFQKGDIAEGYSVSREKKESFPLTVTSAQKNPTAFYLCATLTSSYPVEQYFGPGTRLTVT.